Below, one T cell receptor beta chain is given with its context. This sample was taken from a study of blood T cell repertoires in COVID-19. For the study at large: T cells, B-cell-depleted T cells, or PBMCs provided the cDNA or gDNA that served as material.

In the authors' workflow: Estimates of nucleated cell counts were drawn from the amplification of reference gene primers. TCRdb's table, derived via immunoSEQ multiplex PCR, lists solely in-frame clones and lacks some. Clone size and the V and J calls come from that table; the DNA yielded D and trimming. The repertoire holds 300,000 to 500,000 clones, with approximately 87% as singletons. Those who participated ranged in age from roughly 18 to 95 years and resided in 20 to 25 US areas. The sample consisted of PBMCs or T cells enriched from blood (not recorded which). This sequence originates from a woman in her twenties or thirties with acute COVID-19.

The CDR3 reads CSVEDLRQGGGETQYF. CDR3 nucleotides: TGCAGCGTTGAAGATCTACGGCAGGGGGGCGGAGAGACCCAGTACTTC. The rearrangement joins TRBV29-1 to TRBJ2-5, with D perhaps TRBD1 (7 bases). Germline V gene data show CDR1 as SQVTM and CDR2 as ANQGSEA. V lost 0 bases and J lost 4, with 18 bases in between. The CDR3 runs 16 residues.